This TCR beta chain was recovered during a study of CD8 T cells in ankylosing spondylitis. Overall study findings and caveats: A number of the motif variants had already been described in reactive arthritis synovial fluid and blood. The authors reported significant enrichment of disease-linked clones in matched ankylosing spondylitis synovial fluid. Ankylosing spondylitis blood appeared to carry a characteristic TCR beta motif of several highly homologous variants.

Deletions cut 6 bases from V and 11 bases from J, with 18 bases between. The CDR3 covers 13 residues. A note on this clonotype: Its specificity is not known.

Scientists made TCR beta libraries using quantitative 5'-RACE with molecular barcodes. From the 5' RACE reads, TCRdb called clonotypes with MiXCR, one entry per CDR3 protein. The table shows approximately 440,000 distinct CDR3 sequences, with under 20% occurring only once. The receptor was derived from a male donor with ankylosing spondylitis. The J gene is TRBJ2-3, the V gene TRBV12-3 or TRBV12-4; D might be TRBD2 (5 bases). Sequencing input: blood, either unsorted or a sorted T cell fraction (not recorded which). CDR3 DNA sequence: TGTGCCAGCAGAGGAACCCCCTACGAGGGGCAGTATTTT. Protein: CASRGTPYEGQYF.